The rows below give T cell receptor beta chains drawn from one sample of a study of cytomegalovirus exposure and HLA in healthy donors. Repertoires were generated with immunoSEQ multiplex PCR, while TCRdb's copy carries only in-frame clones and drops some. The sample yields 100,000 to 150,000 clones, 80% to 90% seen once. The sequenced sample consisted of PBMCs. These receptors were collected from a man younger than 35 in good health and CMV-seropositive. CDR3s include the opening cysteine and the closing phenylalanine or tryptophan. The order of the fields is CDR3 length, J gene, D gene, V gene, CDR3 protein, CDR3 DNA. A D gene is named only where the DNA matches it firmly.

cdr3_length: 16; j_call: TRBJ2-2; d_call: NA; v_call: TRBV19; cdr3_aa: CASSLRRGANTGELFF; cdr3_nt: TGTGCCAGTAGCCTCAGGCGGGGAGCGAACACCGGGGAGCTGTTTTTT
cdr3_length: 14; j_call: TRBJ1-6; d_call: TRBD1; v_call: TRBV11-3; cdr3_aa: CASSSGQANSPLHF; cdr3_nt: TGTGCCAGCAGCTCGGGACAGGCCAATTCACCCCTCCACTTT
cdr3_length: 15; j_call: TRBJ1-1; d_call: TRBD1; v_call: TRBV10-3; cdr3_aa: CAISESGQGTAEAFF; cdr3_nt: TGTGCCATCAGTGAGTCTGGACAGGGGACCGCTGAAGCTTTCTTT
cdr3_length: 15; j_call: TRBJ2-1; d_call: NA; v_call: TRBV29-1; cdr3_aa: CSVRPMGGSINEQFF; cdr3_nt: TGCAGCGTTAGACCCATGGGGGGTAGTATCAATGAGCAGTTCTTC
cdr3_length: 11; j_call: TRBJ1-5; d_call: NA; v_call: TRBV5-8; cdr3_aa: CASSTDSFQHF; cdr3_nt: TGTGCCAGCAGCACTGACAGTTTCCAGCATTTT
cdr3_length: 15; j_call: TRBJ2-1; d_call: NA; v_call: TRBV7-8; cdr3_aa: CASSLLSSVLDEQFF; cdr3_nt: TGTGCCAGCAGCTTATTGTCGAGTGTTTTGGATGAGCAGTTCTTC
cdr3_length: 15; j_call: TRBJ1-2; d_call: NA; v_call: TRBV4-2; cdr3_aa: CASSQDITDIYGYTF; cdr3_nt: TGTGCCAGCAGCCAAGATATAACAGACATCTATGGCTACACCTTC
cdr3_length: 14; j_call: TRBJ2-5; d_call: NA; v_call: TRBV25-1; cdr3_aa: CASSEWRSEETQYF; cdr3_nt: TGTGCCAGCAGTGAATGGAGGTCAGAAGAGACCCAGTACTTC
cdr3_length: 15; j_call: TRBJ1-6; d_call: NA; v_call: TRBV18; cdr3_aa: CASSPSGSYNSPLHF; cdr3_nt: TGTGCCAGCTCACCATCCGGGAGTTATAATTCACCCCTCCACTTT
cdr3_length: 16; j_call: TRBJ2-1; d_call: NA; v_call: TRBV6-6; cdr3_aa: CASSYLAGRRSNEQFF; cdr3_nt: TGTGCCAGCAGTTACTTGGCGGGCCGGAGGAGCAATGAGCAGTTCTTC
cdr3_length: 18; j_call: TRBJ1-3; d_call: NA; v_call: TRBV7-9; cdr3_aa: CASSYSQTGGIAGNTIYF; cdr3_nt: TGTGCCAGCAGCTACAGCCAAACAGGAGGGATCGCTGGAAACACCATATATTTT
cdr3_length: 13; j_call: TRBJ2-3; d_call: NA; v_call: TRBV25-1; cdr3_aa: CASNPLGTDTQYF; cdr3_nt: TGTGCCAGCAACCCCTTAGGCACAGATACGCAGTATTTT
cdr3_length: 15; j_call: TRBJ2-1; d_call: TRBD1; v_call: TRBV7-2; cdr3_aa: CASSLVSTGGNEQFF; cdr3_nt: TGTGCCAGCAGCTTAGTATCGACAGGGGGTAATGAGCAGTTCTTC